A single sample is the source of the 18 T cell receptor beta chains below, sequenced in a study of blood T cell repertoires in COVID-19. The data were produced by immunoSEQ multiplex PCR, yet TCRdb's version contains in-frame clones alone and is incomplete. The sample has some 420,000 clones, around 89% seen once. Sequencing was done on a sample of PBMCs or T cells enriched from blood (not recorded which). The receptors originated from a man in his thirties or forties who had recovered from COVID-19.

V is TRBV7-9 and J is TRBJ2-7; TRBD1 agrees at 7 bases. The germline CDR1 and CDR2 sequences are SEHNR and FQNEAQ (reference sequence). V dropped 1 base and J dropped 3; count of bases not matched to a gene: 12. The CDR3 covers 17 residues. CDR3 in amino acids: CASSLERWGRQGYEQYF. Here the CDR3 DNA reads TGTGCCAGCAGCTTAGAGAGATGGGGTCGACAGGGCTACGAGCAGTACTTC.

This clone occurred a few times. The CDR3 reads CASSIERGILGQPQHF. The CDR3 coding sequence is TGTGCCAGTAGTATCGAGAGGGGGATTTTGGGACAGCCCCAGCATTTT. V gene TRBV19 combines with J gene TRBJ1-5; D might be TRBD1 (6 bases). Trimming took 3 bases from V and 7 from J, leaving 19 bases between them. The CDR3 length is 16 residues. Germline CDR1 is LNHDA and CDR2 is SQIVND (reference sequence).

The J gene is TRBJ1-2, the V gene TRBV7-8; D might be TRBD1 (6 bases). Trimming took 3 bases from V and 7 from J, leaving 12 bases between them. The germline gives CDR1 SGHVS, CDR2 FQNEAQ. The CDR3 contains 13 residues. The CDR3 spells CASSFIQGSGYTF. CDR3 coding DNA: TGTGCCAGCAGCTTCATTCAGGGGTCTGGCTACACCTTC.

The rearrangement links TRBV30 to TRBJ1-6; tentatively, D is TRBD1 (5 bases). The V end was cut by 3 bases, the J end by 9 bases, with 24 bases between. The germline gives CDR1 GTSNPN, CDR2 SVGIG (reference sequence). CDR3 size: 17 residues. The CDR3 bases are TGTGCCTGGAGCACCTTCGGGGGGGGGATTAGCGGTTCACCCCTCCACTTT. Amino acids: CAWSTFGGGISGSPLHF.

The chain uses TRBV10-1 and TRBJ2-2; 10 bases are shared with TRBD1. This CDR3 region has 15 residues. Looked up from germline, CDR1 is WNHNN and CDR2 is SYGVQD (reference sequence). V lost 4 bases to trimming and J lost 4 bases; unmatched junction nucleotides: 3. The CDR3, as DNA: TGCGCCAGCAGTGGCGACAGGGGGCTCACCGGGGAGCTGTTTTTT. Translation gives CASSGDRGLTGELFF.

This clone came up once. This sequence joins TRBV10-2 and TRBJ2-2; no clear D gene. Germline-derived CDR1 and CDR2 are WSHSY and SAAADI. V lost 6 bases and J 7 bases, leaving 3 bases between the germline ends. The CDR3 spans 10 residues. In nucleotides, the CDR3 is TGCGCCAGCAGCAACGGGGAGCTGTTTTTT. Protein sequence: CASSNGELFF.

V and J are TRBV5-1 and TRBJ1-1; 7 nucleotides align to TRBD1. The CDR3 length is 15 residues. V shed 4 bases and J 5 bases; nucleotides not matched to a gene: 11. Germline CDR1 reads SGHRS; CDR2 reads YFSETQ. The CDR3: CASSTSDRAGTEAFF. In DNA, the CDR3 is TGCGCCAGCAGCACCAGTGACAGGGCTGGAACTGAAGCTTTCTTT.

V and J are TRBV27 and TRBJ2-7, with no clear D. The CDR3 has 15 residues. In germline, CDR1 is MNHEY, CDR2 SMNVEV (reference sequence). V was clipped by 6 bases and J by 0 bases, with 15 bases between them. DNA for the CDR3: TGTGCCAGCAGCCTACTCTCTTACCGCTCCTACGAGCAGTACTTC. As protein: CASSLLSYRSYEQYF.

V usage is TRBV6-5 and J usage is TRBJ1-2, with D possibly being TRBD1 (6 bases). Germline CDR1 reads MNHEY; CDR2 reads SVGAGI. V lost 2 bases to trimming and J lost 6 bases, with 19 bases between them. The length of the CDR3 is 16 residues. The CDR3 protein is CASSYGSRGNSNGYTF. DNA of the CDR3: TGTGCCAGCAGTTACGGTTCCAGGGGAAATTCGAATGGCTACACCTTC.

The gene calls are TRBV11-2 and TRBJ2-1, with 11 bases that match TRBD1. The CDR3 spans 16 residues. The V gene end was trimmed by 5 bases and the J gene end by 6 bases; junction bases not matched to a gene: 9. CDR1 SGHAT and CDR2 FQNNGV come from the germline V gene. The CDR3 is CASSLVGGTGGNEQFF. CDR3 coding DNA: TGTGCCAGCAGCCTAGTAGGGGGGACAGGGGGCAATGAGCAGTTCTTC.

V is TRBV25-1 and J is TRBJ2-1; 7 bases line up with TRBD1. CDR1 is MGHDK and CDR2 is SYGVNS in the germline V gene. Trimming at V came to 10 bases and at J to 7 bases, leaving 4 bases not matched to a gene. CDR3 length: 11 amino acids. CDR3 in amino acids: CATTGANEQFF. The DNA of the CDR3 is TGTGCCACCACAGGGGCAAATGAGCAGTTCTTC.

The rearrangement links TRBV24-1 to TRBJ2-3, with a possible D match to TRBD2 (5 bases). The CDR3 spans 14 residues. Germline CDR1 KGHDR, CDR2 SFDVKD. The V gene lost 0 bases and the J gene lost 5 bases, with 8 bases spanning the gap. The CDR3 spells CATSDLRGVDTQYF. Written as DNA, the CDR3 is TGTGCCACCAGTGATTTGCGGGGTGTAGATACGCAGTATTTT.

A single count supports this clone. The V gene is TRBV11-2, the J gene TRBJ2-7; possibly TRBD1 for D (6 bases). Trimming pared 0 bases from V and 0 bases from J, leaving 9 bases between. CDR1 and CDR2 (germline): SGHAT, FQNNGV. The CDR3 runs to 15 residues. The CDR3 loop reads CASSLETGSSYEQYF. In nucleotides, the CDR3 is TGTGCCAGCAGCTTAGAAACAGGGAGCTCCTACGAGCAGTACTTC.

The J gene is TRBJ2-1, the V gene TRBV7-6; 8 bases agree with TRBD1. V gave up 7 bases and J gave up 0 bases; unmatched junction bases: 2. Germline CDR1 is SGHVS and CDR2 is FNYEAQ. The CDR3 spans 14 residues. The CDR3 coding sequence is TGTGCCAGCACAGGACAGGGCTCCTACAATGAGCAGTTCTTC. Amino acid sequence: CASTGQGSYNEQFF.

This chain connects TRBV2 to TRBJ1-2, with 7 bases identical to TRBD1. Germline trimming cut 7 bases from V and 4 bases from J; bases unmatched to any gene: 6. The CDR3 contains 13 residues. Per the germline V gene, CDR1 is SNHLY and CDR2 is FYNNEI. CDR3 protein: CASMGQRAYGYTF. The CDR3 DNA is TGTGCCAGCATGGGACAGAGAGCCTATGGCTACACCTTC.

The genes are TRBV28 and TRBJ1-5, with D tentatively TRBD1 (6 bases). CDR1 MDHEN and CDR2 SYDVKM come from the germline V gene. The CDR3 runs 16 residues. The V and J ends lost 7 bases and 0 bases respectively, with 16 bases between them. This CDR3 is CASKRGGSNSNQPQHF. CDR3 coding DNA: TGTGCCAGCAAAAGGGGGGGCAGTAATAGCAATCAGCCCCAGCATTTT.

The chain is built from TRBV18 and TRBJ1-1, with a weak D call TRBD1 (6 bases). Germline CDR1 and CDR2: KGHSH and LQKENI. This CDR3 spans 15 amino acids. The V gene lost 5 bases and the J gene lost 1 base, with 14 bases spanning the gap. CDR3 loop: CASSVEQGRNTEAFF. As DNA, the CDR3 is TGTGCCAGCTCAGTGGAGCAGGGGAGGAACACTGAAGCTTTCTTT.

Only a few counts were recorded for this clone. The rearrangement links TRBV11-2 to TRBJ2-7, with 8 bases that match TRBD1. Germline lookup yields CDR1 SGHAT and CDR2 FQNNGV. The junction had 5 bases not matched to a gene; V was cut back by 3 bases and J by 4 bases. The CDR3 has 14 amino acids. Written as DNA, the CDR3 is TGTGCCAGCAGCTTCGGACAGGGTTCGTACGAGCAGTACTTC. Its translation is CASSFGQGSYEQYF.